This T cell receptor beta chain was identified in a study of T cells after yellow fever vaccination. Germline CDR1 GTSNPN, CDR2 SVGIG (reference sequence). The CDR3 has 13 residues. The germline V and J ends were trimmed by 1 base and 8 bases, with 11 bases remaining between them. TCRdb called the 5' RACE reads again in MiXCR, with one record for every CDR3 protein. The table records just under 600,000 distinct CDR3 sequences, approximately 13% of them present only once. The J gene is TRBJ2-2, the V gene TRBV30; possibly TRBD2 for D (5 bases). Here the sequenced sample was PBMCs, taken on the day of the yellow fever booster vaccination. This clonotype was sampled from a young man who received the YFV17D yellow fever vaccine. The CDR3 is CAWSASGSGELFF. CDR3 sequence (DNA): TGTGCCTGGAGTGCCAGCGGTTCAGGGGAGCTGTTTTTT. The full variable domain, completed using reference TRBV30 and TRBJ2-2, is SQTIHQWPATLVQPVGSPLSLECTVEGTSNPNLYWYRQAAGRGLQLLFYSVGIGQISSEVPQNLSASRPQDRQFILSSKKLLLSDSGFYLCAWSASGSGELFFGEGSRLTVL.